This T cell receptor (beta chain) stems from a study of cytomegalovirus exposure and HLA in healthy donors. Germline lookup yields CDR1 SQVTM and CDR2 ANQGSEA. The CDR3 loop spans 10 amino acids. Trimming removed 8 bases at V and 11 bases at J, with 15 bases between. Broader study findings: Altogether, 150 or so TCR beta chains were recorded as cytomegalovirus-associated.

The table lists this clone with a few counts. What it binds is not known. Clones were sequenced by immunoSEQ multiplex PCR, and TCRdb holds only the in-frame ones, with some missing. The sample has a few hundred thousand clones; roughly 84% are singletons. This chain connects TRBV29-1 to TRBJ2-5; tentative D call: TRBD2 (6 bases). Sequences were obtained from PBMCs. This sequence originates from a young man in good health and CMV-seropositive. CDR3 sequence: CSSRGGQQYF. The CDR3 nucleotides are TGCAGCTCCCGAGGAGGGCAACAGTACTTC.